Shown below are 26 T cell receptor beta chains from a single sample sequenced in a study of blood T cell repertoires in COVID-19. TCRdb's copy holds only in-frame clones and misses some; the assay was immunoSEQ multiplex PCR. The profile shows 150,000 to 200,000 clones, 88% of them singletons. The specimen was peripheral blood. The origin of the receptors is a man aged 55 to 70 with acute or convalescent COVID-19.

V is TRBV7-2 and J is TRBJ2-7; 8 bases fit TRBD1. Germline-derived CDR1 and CDR2 are SGHTA and FQGNSA. The CDR3 has 14 residues. V was pared by 5 bases and J by 5 bases, with 8 bases of the junction left unmatched. The CDR3 DNA reads TGTGCCAGCAGCATCAGGGGGCGGGTTGACGAGCAGTACTTC. This gives the protein CASSIRGRVDEQYF. The full variable domain, with the rest looked up from reference TRBV7-2 and TRBJ2-7, is GAGVSQSPSNKVTEKGKDVELRCDPISGHTALYWYRQSLGQGLEFLIYFQGNSAPDKSGLPSDRFSAERTGGSVSTLTIQRTQQEDSAVYLCASSIRGRVDEQYFGPGTRLTVT.

The V gene is TRBV5-1, the J gene TRBJ1-4; 10 bases fit TRBD1. V lost 3 bases, J lost 7 bases, and 6 bases stayed unmatched. CDR1 and CDR2 from the germline V gene are SGHRS and YFSETQ. This CDR3 has 15 residues. CDR3 amino acids: CASSSSGTGVEKLFF. In DNA, the CDR3 is TGCGCCAGCAGCTCCTCCGGGACAGGGGTTGAAAAACTGTTTTTT.

J is TRBJ1-4 and V is TRBV27, with D perhaps matching TRBD1 (6 bases). Germline assignment: CDR1 MNHEY and CDR2 SMNVEV (reference sequence). V lost 8 bases and J 3 bases, leaving 13 bases between the germline ends. This CDR3 comprises 14 residues. CDR3 protein: CASRQAWANEKLFF. CDR3 nucleotide sequence: TGTGCCAGCCGACAGGCCTGGGCTAATGAAAAACTGTTTTTT.

The chain carries TRBV24-1 and TRBJ2-5; TRBD1 matches at 9 bases. Germline values: CDR1 KGHDR, CDR2 SFDVKD. CDR3 length: 13 residues. V lost 8 bases and J lost 5; bases outside the gene matches: 5. The CDR3 DNA sequence: TGTGCCACCATGGGACAGGGCTCCGAGACCCAGTACTTC. Amino acids: CATMGQGSETQYF.

The chain combines TRBV30 with TRBJ1-5, with unresolved D. Germline assignment: CDR1 GTSNPN and CDR2 SVGIG (reference sequence). The CDR3 sequence is 15 residues long. Trimming took 2 bases from V and 4 from J, leaving 15 bases between them. The CDR3 DNA follows: TGTGCCTGGAGTCCACAGTTGAGTAGAAATCAGCCCCAGCATTTT. Translating it yields CAWSPQLSRNQPQHF.

The chain links TRBV24-1 to TRBJ2-1, with TRBD2 as a possible D gene (6 bases). The V end lost 4 bases, the J end lost 6 bases, and 9 bases lay between the germline ends. Germline CDR1 reads KGHDR; CDR2 reads SFDVKD. The CDR3 is 13 amino acids. CDR3: CATSEEGSNEQFF. CDR3 coding DNA: TGTGCCACCAGTGAGGAGGGGAGCAATGAGCAGTTCTTC.

The chain carries TRBV29-1 and TRBJ2-2, with D possibly matching TRBD2 (6 bases). The germline CDR1 and CDR2 sequences are SQVTM and ANQGSEA. V lost 6 bases to trimming and J lost 7 bases, with 21 bases between them. The CDR3 runs to 15 residues. In nucleotides, the CDR3 is TGCAGCGTATTAAGAGGAGCGGGCGGATTCGGGGAGCTGTTTTTT. Its protein product is CSVLRGAGGFGELFF.

This rearrangement joins TRBV6-2 or TRBV6-3 to TRBJ1-1, with 7 positions matching TRBD1. The CDR3 covers 14 residues. Germline CDR1 is MNHEY and CDR2 is SVGEGT. J gave up 8 bases and V 6 bases, and 12 bases lay outside the gene matches. CDR3 DNA sequence: TGTGCCAGCAGCAGTTACACAGGGGTTTCCGAAGCTTTCTTT. This translates into CASSSYTGVSEAFF.

This chain joins TRBV5-6 and TRBJ2-1; tentatively, D is TRBD2 (6 bases). Germline values: CDR1 SGHDT, CDR2 YYEEEE. The CDR3 runs to 14 residues. V gave up 2 bases and J gave up 4 bases, with 10 bases separating them. CDR3 bases: TGTGCCAGCAGCTTTGGAGGGGAGTACAATGAGCAGTTCTTC. As protein: CASSFGGEYNEQFF.

This rearrangement joins TRBV29-1 to TRBJ1-2; tentatively, D is TRBD1 (5 bases). Between the trimmed V and J ends, which lost 5 bases and 14 bases, there was a span of 18 bases. The CDR3 extends over 11 amino acids. Per germline, CDR1 SQVTM and CDR2 ANQGSEA. CDR3 nucleotide sequence: TGCAGCGTTTCCGACGCGGGGGTCTGGACCTTC. Protein product: CSVSDAGVWTF.

V usage is TRBV10-2 and J usage is TRBJ1-6; unclear D gene. V lost 3 bases to trimming and J lost 12 bases, with 6 bases between them. The CDR3 contains 11 residues. The germline gives CDR1 WSHSY, CDR2 SAAADI. The CDR3, as DNA: TGCGCCAGCAGTGATAACAGACCCCTCCACTTT. Protein: CASSDNRPLHF.

About this clone itself: The sample contains more than one DNA sequence encoding this CDR3. The chain links TRBV6-6 to TRBJ1-5, with a possible D match to TRBD1 (5 bases). V dropped 2 bases and J dropped 2 bases, with 7 bases sitting between them. Germline V gives CDR1 MNHNY, CDR2 SVGAGI (reference sequence). The CDR3 totals 14 residues. The CDR3 nucleotides are TGTGCCAGCAGTTACCTAGGGGGCAATCAGCCCCAGCATTTT. It yields the protein CASSYLGGNQPQHF.

Details on this clone: At one end the junction does not follow the germline gene, possibly because of a read error. V gene TRBV24-1 combines with J gene TRBJ1-2; D possibly corresponds to TRBD1 (6 bases). The V gene's germline CDR1 is KGHDR and CDR2 SFDVKD. The CDR3 contains 11 residues. This CDR3 reads CATSDLRGTYF. The CDR3 DNA reads TGTGCCACCAGTGATTTGAGGGGGACGTATTTC.

This clone was seen just once. V usage is TRBV18 and J usage is TRBJ2-4, with 8 nucleotides matching TRBD1. Germline V gives CDR1 KGHSH, CDR2 LQKENI. This CDR3 region has 13 residues. V shed 9 bases, J shed 7 bases, and the junction held 8 bases outside the gene matches. The CDR3: CASSRGRGNIQYF. The CDR3, as DNA: TGTGCCAGTTCCAGGGGGCGTGGGAACATTCAGTACTTC.

The chain employs TRBV24-1 and TRBJ2-7, with TRBD2 matching 9 bases. The ends lost 4 bases at V and 4 bases at J; junction bases unmatched: 7. CDR3 length: 15 amino acids. CDR1 KGHDR and CDR2 SFDVKD come from the germline V gene. The CDR3 reads CATSDSASGIYEQYF. The DNA of the CDR3 is TGTGCCACCAGTGACTCGGCTAGCGGGATTTACGAGCAGTACTTC.

The chain combines TRBV5-4 with TRBJ1-2; 10 bases fit TRBD1. Per germline, CDR1 SGHNT and CDR2 YYREEE (reference sequence). The V gene end was trimmed by 1 base and the J gene end by 4 bases; junction bases not matched to a gene: 4. The CDR3 is 15 residues long. The CDR3, as DNA: TGTGCCAGCAGCTTGCCTCGGGACAGGGGCTATGGCTACACCTTC. Its protein product is CASSLPRDRGYGYTF.

The chain is built from TRBV7-2 and TRBJ2-5; 8 bases agree with TRBD2. Germline CDR1 SGHTA, CDR2 FQGNSA. Trimming removed 7 bases from V and 1 base from J; junction bases left unmatched: 5. This CDR3 region has 14 residues. DNA for the CDR3: TGTGCCAGCACCCGGGGGGGGGCCCAAGAGACCCAGTACTTC. This codes for CASTRGGAQETQYF.

This sequence joins TRBV3-1 (or the pseudogene TRBV3-2) and TRBJ1-2; D not resolved. The V gene's germline CDR1 is LGHDT and CDR2 YNNKEL (reference sequence). Trimming removed 3 bases from V and 7 bases from J, with 6 bases in between. The CDR3 extends over 11 amino acids. As DNA, the CDR3 is TGTGCCAGCAGCCATAGCGGTGGCTACACCTTC. It specifies CASSHSGGYTF.

The chain is built from TRBV5-1 and TRBJ2-1; 8 bases align to TRBD2. This CDR3 is 16 amino acids long. The V segment lost 7 bases and the J segment 10 bases; nucleotides outside the gene matches: 19. CDR1 and CDR2 from the germline V gene are SGHRS and YFSETQ. CDR3 sequence (DNA): TGCGCCAGCGGGGTTTTACTAGCGGCGGGAGTCGGGGAGCAGTTCTTC. It codes for CASGVLLAAGVGEQFF.

The V gene is TRBV29-1, the J gene TRBJ2-1, with D possibly matching TRBD2 (5 bases). V was pared by 7 bases and J by 4 bases, with 14 bases between. The germline gives CDR1 SQVTM, CDR2 ANQGSEA. The CDR3 contains 13 residues. The CDR3 DNA follows: TGCAGCGGAGGAGGACTCCAGTACAATGAGCAGTTCTTC. It encodes CSGGGLQYNEQFF.

The chain is built from TRBV5-1 and TRBJ2-1, with a possible D match to TRBD1 (6 bases). V shed 0 bases and J shed 9 bases, with 16 bases lying between them. This CDR3 has 15 residues. CDR1 is SGHRS and CDR2 is YFSETQ in the germline V gene. The CDR3 nucleotides read TGCGCCAGCAGCTTGGCGCAGGGGCGTACAATTGAGCAGTTCTTC. Encoded protein: CASSLAQGRTIEQFF.

The chain employs TRBV2 and TRBJ2-5; TRBD2 is a possible D gene (5 bases). Germline V CDR1 and CDR2: SNHLY, FYNNEI. The CDR3 is made up of 12 amino acids. The V and J ends lost 7 bases and 5 bases respectively, with 11 bases between them. DNA of the CDR3: TGTGCCAGCACTAGGGAGAGGGAGACCCAGTACTTC. It encodes CASTRERETQYF.

The CDR3: CATSDLGNRGAGELFF. Here the CDR3 DNA reads TGTGCCACCAGTGATTTGGGAAACAGGGGTGCCGGGGAGCTGTTTTTT. The V gene is TRBV24-1, the J gene TRBJ2-2; TRBD1 matches at 7 bases. V dropped 0 bases and J dropped 6; count of bases not matched to a gene: 6. CDR1 is KGHDR, CDR2 SFDVKD, per germline. The CDR3 contains 16 residues.

The genes are TRBV6-5 and TRBJ2-1; 9 bases align to TRBD2. This CDR3 comprises 15 residues. Germline V lookup: CDR1 MNHEY, CDR2 SVGAGI. The J segment lost 0 bases and the V segment lost 5 bases, leaving 2 bases of the junction unmatched. Written as DNA, the CDR3 is TGTGCCAGCAGTCGTAGCGGGGGCTCCTACAATGAGCAGTTCTTC. Its translation is CASSRSGGSYNEQFF.

The V gene is TRBV30, the J gene TRBJ2-3; D gene ambiguous. V gave up 2 bases and J gave up 1 base, with 7 bases separating them. Germline assignment: CDR1 GTSNPN and CDR2 SVGIG (reference sequence). This CDR3 has 13 amino acids. CDR3: CAWSPVGTDTQYF. The CDR3 coding sequence is TGTGCCTGGAGTCCCGTCGGCACAGATACGCAGTATTTT.

The chain joins TRBV19 to TRBJ1-6; TRBD1 is a possible D gene (5 bases). The CDR3 sequence is 15 residues long. The germline V and J ends were trimmed by 5 bases and 6 bases, with 14 bases remaining between them. Germline CDR1 LNHDA, CDR2 SQIVND (reference sequence). The CDR3 DNA sequence: TGTGCCAGTAGTTCTACCCTGCAGGGTAATTCACCCCTCCACTTT. This gives the protein CASSSTLQGNSPLHF. The whole variable domain, remainder taken from reference TRBV19 and TRBJ1-6, is DGGITQSPKYLFRKEGQNVTLSCEQNLNHDAMYWYRQDPGQGLRLIYYSQIVNDFQKGDIAEGYSVSREKKESFPLTVTSAQKNPTAFYLCASSSTLQGNSPLHFGNGTRLTVT.